The source of this T cell receptor (beta chain) is a study of T-cell reconstitution after alpha-beta-depleted transplantation in children. Study-level findings and limits: Newly produced T cells mostly provided counts and TCRbeta diversity after one year, as hyperexpanded clones declined.

Germline V gene data show CDR1 as MGHDK and CDR2 as SYGVNS. The CDR3 is 16 residues long. V shed 2 bases, J shed 5 bases, and the junction held 11 bases outside the gene matches. This clonotype was observed a few times. The target antigen is unknown. Unique molecular identifiers were incorporated during preparation of the TCRbeta library. TCRdb reanalysed the PCR reads using MiXCR and keeps one entry per CDR3 protein. The table records approximately 190,000 distinct CDR3 sequences, around 5.9% of them present only once. The gene calls are TRBV25-1 and TRBJ2-7; TRBD1 matches at 8 bases. The TCR was taken from a girl under three years old with combined immunodeficiency, due to receive a stem cell transplant. The sample in question was PBMCs, obtained before TCRalphabeta/CD19-depleted stem cell transplant. The CDR3 region is CASSEAYRGALNEQYF. Here the CDR3 DNA reads TGTGCCAGCAGTGAAGCCTACAGGGGGGCCCTGAACGAGCAGTACTTC.